This is a list of T cell receptor beta chains from one sample in a study of T cell responses to AZD1222 COVID-19 vaccine. Repertoires were generated with immunoSEQ multiplex PCR, while TCRdb's copy carries only in-frame clones and drops some. The data contain fewer than 180,000 clones, more than 85% of them singletons. Sequencing used peripheral blood, obtained 28 days after the second AZD1222 dose. The receptors shown here come from an adult who received the AZD1222 COVID-19 vaccine. Both conserved end residues are part of each CDR3. D genes are given only for firm matches. Clone size appears in some rows only: once, few, many, or a class for an expanded clone.

15	TRBV7-2	TRBD2	.	TRBJ2-3	CASSLTSGTATTQYF	TGTGCCAGCAGCCTGACTAGCGGGACCGCTACTACGCAGTATTTT
15	TRBV21-1	.	.	TRBJ1-2	CASSKVRRRNYGYTF	TGTGCCAGCAGCAAAGTTAGGCGGCGGAACTATGGCTACACCTTC
15	TRBV7-9	.	.	TRBJ2-7	CASSLGDSNSYEQYF	TGTGCCAGCAGCTTAGGGGACTCGAACTCCTACGAGCAGTACTTC
14	TRBV7-2	TRBD1	.	TRBJ1-2	CASSEDRGIYGYTF	TGTGCCAGCAGCGAGGACAGGGGCATATATGGCTACACCTTC
17	TRBV3-1/TRBV3-2	TRBD2	once	TRBJ2-1	CASSHWGLASQNNEQFF	TGTGCCAGCAGCCATTGGGGACTAGCGTCACAGAACAATGAGCAGTTCTTC
14	TRBV18	TRBD1	.	TRBJ1-2	CASSPLQGRRGYTF	TGTGCCAGCTCACCATTACAGGGGCGACGTGGCTACACCTTC
13	TRBV5-5	.	.	TRBJ1-5	CASSLRSNQPQHF	TGTGCCAGCAGCTTGCGTAGCAATCAGCCCCAGCATTTT
15	TRBV5-1	.	.	TRBJ1-1	CASSLAPSGAAEAFF	TGCGCCAGCAGCTTGGCACCCTCAGGGGCGGCTGAAGCTTTCTTT
14	TRBV19	TRBD1	.	TRBJ1-1	CAIAQGQMNTEAFF	TGTGCCATCGCGCAGGGACAGATGAACACTGAAGCTTTCTTT
15	TRBV6-1	.	.	TRBJ1-5	CASSDIILLNQPQHF	TGTGCCAGCAGTGATATCATCCTTCTCAATCAGCCCCAGCATTTT
14	TRBV21-1	.	.	TRBJ2-3	CASVPGFPTDTQYF	TGTGCCAGCGTCCCAGGGTTCCCCACAGATACGCAGTATTTT
17	TRBV5-1	.	.	TRBJ2-2	CASSTPQRAPNTGELFF	TGCGCCAGCAGCACCCCCCAGCGGGCTCCGAACACCGGGGAGCTGTTTTTT
14	TRBV4-1	TRBD1	.	TRBJ2-7	CASSSTGGPDEQYF	TGCGCCAGCAGCTCGACAGGGGGCCCCGACGAGCAGTACTTC
16	TRBV7-8	TRBD1	.	TRBJ2-1	CASSLAPDRVVDEQFF	TGTGCCAGCAGCTTAGCCCCGGACAGGGTAGTGGATGAGCAGTTCTTC
14	TRBV5-5	.	.	TRBJ2-7	CASSRTGSPYEQYF	TGTGCCAGCAGCAGAACAGGGTCCCCCTACGAGCAGTACTTC
16	TRBV9	TRBD2	.	TRBJ2-7	CASSAPSGGDSYEQYF	TGTGCCAGCAGCGCTCCTTCGGGAGGTGACTCCTACGAGCAGTACTTC
12	TRBV11-3	.	.	TRBJ2-7	CASMRQPYEQYF	TGTGCCAGCATGCGTCAACCCTACGAGCAGTACTTC
13	TRBV27	.	once	TRBJ1-1	CASSFYGRTEAFF	TGTGCCAGCAGTTTTTACGGGAGGACTGAAGCTTTCTTT
20	TRBV4-2	TRBD2	.	TRBJ2-3	CASSQDWYSGREGLGDTQYF	TGTGCCAGCAGCCAAGACTGGTACAGCGGGAGGGAGGGGTTAGGAGATACGCAGTATTTT
18	TRBV21-1	.	.	TRBJ1-4	CASSIPKTKTGLDEKLFF	TGTGCCAGCAGCATTCCGAAAACCAAGACAGGTTTGGATGAAAAACTGTTTTTT
16	TRBV5-4	TRBD2	.	TRBJ2-2	CASSGSGRAGTGELFF	TGTGCCAGCAGCGGTAGCGGGAGGGCCGGGACCGGGGAGCTGTTTTTT
15	TRBV5-4	TRBD2	.	TRBJ2-7	CASSLVSGTMDEQYF	TGTGCCAGCAGCTTGGTTTCCGGGACTATGGACGAGCAGTACTTC
15	TRBV30	TRBD1	.	TRBJ1-1	CAWSRITGGNTEAFF	TGTGCCTGGAGCCGTATTACAGGGGGCAACACTGAAGCTTTCTTT
15	TRBV10-3	.	.	TRBJ1-4	CAISDRVGANEKLFF	TGTGCCATCAGTGACAGGGTAGGGGCTAATGAAAAACTGTTTTTT
17	TRBV30	TRBD1	.	TRBJ1-6	CAWNAPTGGSLGSPLHF	TGTGCCTGGAACGCGCCGACAGGGGGATCCCTTGGGTCACCCCTCCACTTT
17	TRBV19	TRBD1	once	TRBJ1-5	CASSRWTGDLSNQPQHF	TGTGCCAGTAGTAGATGGACAGGGGATCTTAGCAATCAGCCCCAGCATTTT
15	TRBV16	.	.	TRBJ2-1	CASSQSRSSYNEQFF	TGTGCCAGCAGCCAATCGCGGAGCTCCTACAATGAGCAGTTCTTC